This T cell receptor (beta chain) was captured by sequencing in a study of OX40 agonist ivuxolimab in advanced cancers. About the research overall: Across the patients, intravenous ivuxolimab was delivered every 2 weeks at 0.01 to 10 mg/kg.

Notes on this clone: Its antigen is currently unknown.

Assay: immunoSEQ multiplex PCR; the TCRdb copy retains only in-frame clones and omits some. There are roughly 83,000 clones in the sample; about 89% occur only once, and under 8.5% lies in the top ten. Notes on the study in general: The 0.1-3.0 mg/kg partial responders had among the lowest clonal expansion. The CD4+ and CD8+ T cells in the blood had expanded clonally by week 6 at 0.1 to 3.0 mg/kg. Expanded clones belonging to CD8+ T cells outnumbered, on average, those of CD4+.

CDR1 and CDR2 (germline): MNHEY, SMNVEV (reference sequence). This CDR3 comprises 13 residues. V was shortened by 0 bases and J by 4 bases, with 6 bases between the two germline ends. The source was CD4+ or CD8+ T cells sorted from blood, collected in a trial of the OX40 agonist ivuxolimab. V and J are TRBV27 and TRBJ2-5; D not resolved. This clonotype originated in an adult with an advanced solid tumor such as melanoma, head and neck, liver or kidney cancer. The CDR3 is CASSLSPLETQYF. In nucleotides, the CDR3 is TGTGCCAGCAGTTTATCGCCGTTAGAGACCCAGTACTTC.